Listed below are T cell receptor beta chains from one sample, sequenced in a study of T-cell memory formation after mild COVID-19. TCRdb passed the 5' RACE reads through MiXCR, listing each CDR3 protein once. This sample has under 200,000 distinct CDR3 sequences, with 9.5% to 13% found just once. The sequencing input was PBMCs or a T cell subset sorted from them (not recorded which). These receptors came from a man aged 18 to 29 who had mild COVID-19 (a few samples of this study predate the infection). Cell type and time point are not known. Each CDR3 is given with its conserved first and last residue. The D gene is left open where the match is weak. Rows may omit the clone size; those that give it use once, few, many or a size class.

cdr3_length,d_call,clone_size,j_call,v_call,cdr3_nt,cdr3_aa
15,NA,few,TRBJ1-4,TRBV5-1,TGCGCCAGCAGCTTGAGCGGGACAACTAATGAAAAACTGTTTTTT,CASSLSGTTNEKLFF
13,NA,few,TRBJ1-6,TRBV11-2,TGTGCCAGCAGCTTAGTCGAACTCTCACCCCTCCACTTT,CASSLVELSPLHF
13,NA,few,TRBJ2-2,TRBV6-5,TGTGCCAGCAGTTACTCGAAGACCGGGGAGCTGTTTTTT,CASSYSKTGELFF
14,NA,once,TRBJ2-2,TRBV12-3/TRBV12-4,TGTGCCAGCAGTTTTTGGAGGAACACCGGGGAGCTGTTTTTT,CASSFWRNTGELFF
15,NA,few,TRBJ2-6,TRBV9,TGTGCCAGCAGCGTAGCTTCGGGGCTATCCAACGTCCTGACTTTC,CASSVASGLSNVLTF
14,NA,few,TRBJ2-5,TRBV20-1,TGCAGTGCTAGAGATACAGGCAGGGATGAGACCCAGTACTTC,CSARDTGRDETQYF
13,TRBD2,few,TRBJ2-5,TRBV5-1,TGCGCCAGCAGCGGGGGGGTCCAAGAGACCCAGTACTTC,CASSGGVQETQYF
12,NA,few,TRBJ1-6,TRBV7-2,TGTGCCAGCAGCTTCGAGGGAACACCCCTCCACTTT,CASSFEGTPLHF
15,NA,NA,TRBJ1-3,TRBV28,TGTGCCAGCAGTTCAGGGACGCTCTCTGGAAACACCATATATTTT,CASSSGTLSGNTIYF
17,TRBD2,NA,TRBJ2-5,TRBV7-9,TGTGCCAGCAGCTTCTCCGCCCTAGCGGGGGGAAAAGAGACCCAGTACTTC,CASSFSALAGGKETQYF
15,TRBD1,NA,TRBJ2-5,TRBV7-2,TGTGCCAGCCTCAATCCGTACAGGGGTAGGAAGACCCAGTACTTC,CASLNPYRGRKTQYF
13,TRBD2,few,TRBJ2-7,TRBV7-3,TGTGCCAGCAGCCCCGGGGGAGGGGACGAGCAGTACTTC,CASSPGGGDEQYF
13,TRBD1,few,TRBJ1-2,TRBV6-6,TGTGCCAGCAGTTTGGACAGGGGCGGTGGCTACACCTTC,CASSLDRGGGYTF
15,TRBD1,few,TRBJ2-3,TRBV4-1,TGCGCCAGCAGCCAAGACGGGACAGGGGCCGATACGCAGTATTTT,CASSQDGTGADTQYF
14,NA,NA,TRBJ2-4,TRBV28,TGTGCCAGCAGTCGGACGGGGGCCAAAAACATTCAGTACTTC,CASSRTGAKNIQYF
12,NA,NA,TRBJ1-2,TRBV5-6,TGTGCCAGCACCTCAGAGGGGTATGGCTACACCTTC,CASTSEGYGYTF
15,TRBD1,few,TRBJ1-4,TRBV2,TGTGCCAGCAGTCCCGACAGGGGCGGAGATGAAAAACTGTTTTTT,CASSPDRGGDEKLFF
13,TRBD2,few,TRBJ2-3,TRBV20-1,TGCAGTGCCGTGGGAGGGATCACAGATACGCAGTATTTT,CSAVGGITDTQYF
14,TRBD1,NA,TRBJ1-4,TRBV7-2,TGTGCCAGCAGCTTCACAGGGGGAGGAGAAAAACTGTTTTTT,CASSFTGGGEKLFF
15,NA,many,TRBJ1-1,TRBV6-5,TGTGCCAGCAGCAAAACAGGGAACTTGAACACTGAAGCTTTCTTT,CASSKTGNLNTEAFF
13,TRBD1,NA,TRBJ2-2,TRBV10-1,TGCGCCAGCAGCGGGACAGGGACCGGGGAGCTGTTTTTT,CASSGTGTGELFF
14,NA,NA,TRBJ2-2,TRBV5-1,TGCGCCAGCAGCATCCAGGGAGACACCGGGGAGCTGTTTTTT,CASSIQGDTGELFF
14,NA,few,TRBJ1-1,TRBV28,TGTGCCAGCAGTTATCCGACAAGGAGGACTGAAGCTTTCTTT,CASSYPTRRTEAFF
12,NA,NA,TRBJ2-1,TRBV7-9,TGTGCCAGCAGCCCCTTCTACAATGAGCAGTTCTTC,CASSPFYNEQFF
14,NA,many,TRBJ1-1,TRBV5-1,TGCGCCAGCAGCTTGGGACCTCTCAACACTGAAGCTTTCTTT,CASSLGPLNTEAFF
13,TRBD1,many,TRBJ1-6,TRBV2,TGTGCCAGCAGTGCCAGGGGGAATTCACCCCTCCACTTT,CASSARGNSPLHF
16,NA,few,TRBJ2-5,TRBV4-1,TGCGCCAGCAGCCAACCCCAGGGGCACACAAGGAAGACCCAGTACTTC,CASSQPQGHTRKTQYF
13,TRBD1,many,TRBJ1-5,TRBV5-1,TGCGCCAGCAGCCCGGGACAGAATCAGCCCCAGCATTTT,CASSPGQNQPQHF
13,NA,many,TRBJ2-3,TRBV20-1,TGCAGTGCAGTTACAGGGAACACAGATACGCAGTATTTT,CSAVTGNTDTQYF
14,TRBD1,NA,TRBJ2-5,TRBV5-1,TGCGCCAGCAGCTCTGGACAGGGCAAAGAGACCCAGTACTTC,CASSSGQGKETQYF
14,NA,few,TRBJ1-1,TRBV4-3,TGCGCCAGCAGCCATCACCTCCGGGACACTGAAGCTTTCTTT,CASSHHLRDTEAFF
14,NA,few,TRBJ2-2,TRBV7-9,TGTGCCAGCAGCTCAAGAGGCGGTCCCGGGGAGCTGTTTTTT,CASSSRGGPGELFF
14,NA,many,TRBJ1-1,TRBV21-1,TGTGCCAGCAGCTACCGGCAGGTGGGCACTGAAGCTTTCTTT,CASSYRQVGTEAFF
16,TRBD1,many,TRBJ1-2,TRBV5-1,TGCGCCAGCAGCTTGACCGGACAGGGGAACTACTATGGCTACACCTTC,CASSLTGQGNYYGYTF
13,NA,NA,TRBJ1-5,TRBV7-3,TGTGCCAGCAGCGCGGACCGGGGTCAGCCCCAGCATTTT,CASSADRGQPQHF
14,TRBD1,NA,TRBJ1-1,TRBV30,TGTGCCTGGGGAAGGGGGCCTATTAACACTGAAGCTTTCTTT,CAWGRGPINTEAFF
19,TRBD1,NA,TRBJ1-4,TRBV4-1,TGCGCCAGCAGCCCGCAGTTAAGGGACAGGGGGAGGCCGAATGAAAAACTGTTTTTT,CASSPQLRDRGRPNEKLFF
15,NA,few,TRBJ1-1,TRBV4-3,TGCGCCAGCAGCCACCTTGGCTCCGGGGACACTGAAGCTTTCTTT,CASSHLGSGDTEAFF
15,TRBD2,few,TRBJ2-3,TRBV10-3,TGTGCCATCAGTGGGTCTAGCGGGGCCACAGATACGCAGTATTTT,CAISGSSGATDTQYF
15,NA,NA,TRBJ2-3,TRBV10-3,TGTGCCATCAGTGTTTCGGGACTTAGCACAGATACGCAGTATTTT,CAISVSGLSTDTQYF
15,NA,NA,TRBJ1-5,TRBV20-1,TGCAGTGCTAGAGTGGGGGGCGCAGCGGGTCAGCCCCAGCATTTT,CSARVGGAAGQPQHF
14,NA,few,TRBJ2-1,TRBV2,TGTGCCAGCCATGACTCCTTGACAGTAAATGAGCAGTTCTTC,CASHDSLTVNEQFF
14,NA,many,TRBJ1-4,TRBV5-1,TGCGCCAGCAGCTTGGACCGTCCGGATGAAAAACTGTTTTTT,CASSLDRPDEKLFF